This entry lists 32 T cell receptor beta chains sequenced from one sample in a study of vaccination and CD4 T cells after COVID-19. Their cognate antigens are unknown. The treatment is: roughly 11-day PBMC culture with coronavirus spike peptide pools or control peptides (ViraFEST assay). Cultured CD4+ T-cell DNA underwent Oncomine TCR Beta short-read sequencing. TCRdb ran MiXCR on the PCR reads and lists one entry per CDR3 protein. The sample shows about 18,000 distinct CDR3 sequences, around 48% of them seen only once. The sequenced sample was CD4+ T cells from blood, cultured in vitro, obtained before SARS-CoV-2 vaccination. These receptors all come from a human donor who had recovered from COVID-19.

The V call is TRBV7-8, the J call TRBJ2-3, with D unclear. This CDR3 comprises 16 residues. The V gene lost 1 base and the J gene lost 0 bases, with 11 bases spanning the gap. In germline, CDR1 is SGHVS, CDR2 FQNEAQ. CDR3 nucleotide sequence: TGTGCCAGCAGCTTAGTCACACCCTCTAGCACAGATACGCAGTATTTT. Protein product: CASSLVTPSSTDTQYF.

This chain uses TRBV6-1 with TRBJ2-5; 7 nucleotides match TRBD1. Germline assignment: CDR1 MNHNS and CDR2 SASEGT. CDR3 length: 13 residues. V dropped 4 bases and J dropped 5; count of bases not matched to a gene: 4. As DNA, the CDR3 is TGTGCCAGCAGTGCAAGGGGGCCGGAGACCCAGTACTTC. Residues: CASSARGPETQYF.

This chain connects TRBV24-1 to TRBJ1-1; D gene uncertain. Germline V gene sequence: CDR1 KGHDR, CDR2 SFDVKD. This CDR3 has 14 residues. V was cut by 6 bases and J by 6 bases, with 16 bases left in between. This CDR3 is CATSPSGVFAEAFF. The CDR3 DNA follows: TGTGCCACCAGTCCTTCCGGAGTTTTCGCTGAAGCTTTCTTT.

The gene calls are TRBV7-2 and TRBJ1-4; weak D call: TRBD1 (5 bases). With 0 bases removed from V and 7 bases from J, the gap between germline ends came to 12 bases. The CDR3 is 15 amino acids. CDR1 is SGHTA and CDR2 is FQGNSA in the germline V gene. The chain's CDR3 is CASSLAGQGGEKLFF. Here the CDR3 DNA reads TGTGCCAGCAGCTTAGCCGGTCAGGGTGGTGAAAAACTGTTTTTT.

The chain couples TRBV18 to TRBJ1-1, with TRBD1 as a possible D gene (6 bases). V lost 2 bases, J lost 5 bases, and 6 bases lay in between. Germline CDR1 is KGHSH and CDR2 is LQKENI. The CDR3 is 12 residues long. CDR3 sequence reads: CASSPGQTEAFF. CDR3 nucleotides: TGTGCCAGCTCACCAGGACAGACTGAAGCTTTCTTT.

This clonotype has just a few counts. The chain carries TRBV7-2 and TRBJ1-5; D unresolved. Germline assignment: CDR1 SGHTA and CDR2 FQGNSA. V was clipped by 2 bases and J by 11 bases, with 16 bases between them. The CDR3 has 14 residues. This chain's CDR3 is CASSLSGTHPAQHF. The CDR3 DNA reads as TGTGCCAGCAGCTTATCTGGCACCCATCCTGCCCAGCATTTT.

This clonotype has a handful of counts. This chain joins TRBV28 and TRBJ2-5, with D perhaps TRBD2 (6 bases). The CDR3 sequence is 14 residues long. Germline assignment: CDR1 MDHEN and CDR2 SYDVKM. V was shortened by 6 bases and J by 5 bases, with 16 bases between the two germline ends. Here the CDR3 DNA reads TGTGCCAGCAGGGGACTCCATGGGTGGGAGACCCAGTACTTC. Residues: CASRGLHGWETQYF.

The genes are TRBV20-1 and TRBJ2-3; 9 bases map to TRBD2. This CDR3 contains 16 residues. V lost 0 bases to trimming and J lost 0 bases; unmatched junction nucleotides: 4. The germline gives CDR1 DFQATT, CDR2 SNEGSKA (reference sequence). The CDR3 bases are TGCAGTGCTAGAGACTACCTAGCGGGGAGCACAGATACGCAGTATTTT. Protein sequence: CSARDYLAGSTDTQYF.

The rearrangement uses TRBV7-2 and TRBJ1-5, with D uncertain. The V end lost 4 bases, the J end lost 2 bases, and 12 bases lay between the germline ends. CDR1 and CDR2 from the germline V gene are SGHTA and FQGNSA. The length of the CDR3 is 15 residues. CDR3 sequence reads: CASSSEGWGNQPQHF. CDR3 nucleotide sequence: TGTGCCAGCAGCTCGGAGGGCTGGGGCAATCAGCCCCAGCATTTT.

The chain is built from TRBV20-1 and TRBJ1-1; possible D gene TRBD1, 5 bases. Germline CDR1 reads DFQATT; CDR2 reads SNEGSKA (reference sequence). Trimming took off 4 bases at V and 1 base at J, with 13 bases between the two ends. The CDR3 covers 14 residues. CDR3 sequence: CSAIGGTTNTEAFF. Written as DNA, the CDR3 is TGCAGTGCTATAGGCGGGACGACGAACACTGAAGCTTTCTTT.

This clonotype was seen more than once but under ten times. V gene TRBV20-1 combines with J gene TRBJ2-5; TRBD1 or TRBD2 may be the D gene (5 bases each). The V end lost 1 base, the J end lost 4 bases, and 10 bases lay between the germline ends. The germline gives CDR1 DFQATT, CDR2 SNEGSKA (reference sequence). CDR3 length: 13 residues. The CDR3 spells CSARVPGTETQYF. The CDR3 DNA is TGCAGTGCTAGAGTTCCAGGGACAGAGACCCAGTACTTC.

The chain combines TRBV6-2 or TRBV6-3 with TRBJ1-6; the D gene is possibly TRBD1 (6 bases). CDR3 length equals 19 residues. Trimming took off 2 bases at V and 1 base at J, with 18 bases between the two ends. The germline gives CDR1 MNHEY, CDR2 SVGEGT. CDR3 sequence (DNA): TGTGCCAGCAGTTACGATGACGGACAGAAGGGGTCCTATAATTCACCCCTCCACTTT. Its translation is CASSYDDGQKGSYNSPLHF.

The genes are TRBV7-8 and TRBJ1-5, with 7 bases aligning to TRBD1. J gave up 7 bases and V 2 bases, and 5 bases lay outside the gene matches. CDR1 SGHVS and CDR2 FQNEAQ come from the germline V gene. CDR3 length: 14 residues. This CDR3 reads CASSLRGGGQPQHF. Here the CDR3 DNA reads TGTGCCAGCAGCTTAAGAGGAGGGGGCCAGCCCCAGCATTTT.

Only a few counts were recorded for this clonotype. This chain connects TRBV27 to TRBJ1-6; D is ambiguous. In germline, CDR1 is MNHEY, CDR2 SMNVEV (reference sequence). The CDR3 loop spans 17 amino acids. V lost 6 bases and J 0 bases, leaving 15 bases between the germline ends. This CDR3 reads CASSHAPAGSYNSPLHF. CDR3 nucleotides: TGTGCCAGCAGCCATGCCCCGGCAGGCTCCTATAATTCACCCCTCCACTTT.

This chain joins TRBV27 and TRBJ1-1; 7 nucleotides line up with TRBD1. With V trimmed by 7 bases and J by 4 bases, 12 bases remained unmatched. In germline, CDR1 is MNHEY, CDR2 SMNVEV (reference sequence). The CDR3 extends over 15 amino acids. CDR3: CASIPSRGIGTEAFF. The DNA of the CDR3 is TGTGCCAGCATACCGAGCAGGGGGATAGGCACTGAAGCTTTCTTT.

CDR3 protein: CSARDGGRANNEQFF. The CDR3 bases are TGCAGTGCTAGGGATGGCGGGAGGGCCAACAATGAGCAGTTCTTC. The rearrangement joins TRBV20-1 to TRBJ2-1; the match to TRBD2 covers 9 bases. Germline V gives CDR1 DFQATT, CDR2 SNEGSKA (reference sequence). CDR3 length: 15 residues. V trimming: 3 bases; J trimming: 5 bases; junction bases outside the gene matches: 8.

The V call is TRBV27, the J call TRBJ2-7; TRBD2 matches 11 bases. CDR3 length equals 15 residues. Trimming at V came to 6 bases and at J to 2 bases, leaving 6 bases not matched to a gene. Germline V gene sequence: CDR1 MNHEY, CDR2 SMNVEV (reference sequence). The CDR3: CASSRGTSGPYEQYF. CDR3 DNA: TGTGCCAGCAGCCGAGGGACTAGCGGCCCCTACGAGCAGTACTTC.

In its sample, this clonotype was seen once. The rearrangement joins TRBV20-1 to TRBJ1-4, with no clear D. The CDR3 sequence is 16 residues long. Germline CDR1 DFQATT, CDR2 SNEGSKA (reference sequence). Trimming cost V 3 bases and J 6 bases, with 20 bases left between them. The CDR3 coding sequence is TGCAGTGCTAGTGATCAATTCAGGAGACTGGATGAAAAACTGTTTTTT. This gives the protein CSASDQFRRLDEKLFF.

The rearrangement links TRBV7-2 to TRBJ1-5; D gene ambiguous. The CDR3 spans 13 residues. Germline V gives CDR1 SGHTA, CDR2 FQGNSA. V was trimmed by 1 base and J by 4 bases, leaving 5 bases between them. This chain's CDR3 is CASSLVENQPQHF. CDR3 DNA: TGTGCCAGCAGCTTAGTAGAGAATCAGCCCCAGCATTTT.

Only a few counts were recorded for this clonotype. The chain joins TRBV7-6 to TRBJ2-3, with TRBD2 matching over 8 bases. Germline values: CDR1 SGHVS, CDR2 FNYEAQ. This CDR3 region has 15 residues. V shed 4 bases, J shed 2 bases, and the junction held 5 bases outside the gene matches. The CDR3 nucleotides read TGTGCCAGCAGCTCAGCGGGAGCCCACACAGATACGCAGTATTTT. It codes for CASSSAGAHTDTQYF.

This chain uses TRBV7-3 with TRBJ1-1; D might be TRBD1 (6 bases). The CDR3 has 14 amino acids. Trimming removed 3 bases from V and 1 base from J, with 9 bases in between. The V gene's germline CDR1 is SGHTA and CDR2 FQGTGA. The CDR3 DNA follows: TGTGCCAGCAGCTTGGGGGGCTCGAACACTGAAGCTTTCTTT. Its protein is CASSLGGSNTEAFF.

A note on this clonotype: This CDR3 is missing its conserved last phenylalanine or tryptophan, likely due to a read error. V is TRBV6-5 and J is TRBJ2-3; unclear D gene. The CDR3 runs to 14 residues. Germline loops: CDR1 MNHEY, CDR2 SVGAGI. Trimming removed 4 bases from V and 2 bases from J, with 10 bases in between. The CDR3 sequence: CASSWGGPTDTQYS. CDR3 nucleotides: TGTGCCAGCAGTTGGGGTGGGCCCACAGATACGCAGTATTCT.

The DNA for the CDR3 is TGTGCCAGCAGTTACCCGCCCGGCGCAACCTACAATGAGCAGTTCTTC. It is translated as CASSYPPGATYNEQFF. The chain links TRBV6-5 to TRBJ2-1; D not resolved. The CDR3 runs to 16 residues. With 2 bases removed from V and 2 bases from J, the gap between germline ends came to 13 bases. Germline V gene sequence: CDR1 MNHEY, CDR2 SVGAGI.

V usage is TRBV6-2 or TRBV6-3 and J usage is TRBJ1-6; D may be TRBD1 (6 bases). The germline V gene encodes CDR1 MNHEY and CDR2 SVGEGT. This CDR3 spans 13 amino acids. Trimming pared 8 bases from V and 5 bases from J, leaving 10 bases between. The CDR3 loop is CASCRDNNSPLHF. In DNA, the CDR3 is TGTGCCAGCTGCAGGGACAATAATTCACCCCTCCACTTT.

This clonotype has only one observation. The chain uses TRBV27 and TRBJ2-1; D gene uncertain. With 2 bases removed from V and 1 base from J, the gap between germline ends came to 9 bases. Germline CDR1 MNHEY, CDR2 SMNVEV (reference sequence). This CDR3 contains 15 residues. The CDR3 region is CASSLKGLSYNEQFF. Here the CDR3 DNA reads TGTGCCAGCAGTTTAAAAGGTCTATCCTACAATGAGCAGTTCTTC.

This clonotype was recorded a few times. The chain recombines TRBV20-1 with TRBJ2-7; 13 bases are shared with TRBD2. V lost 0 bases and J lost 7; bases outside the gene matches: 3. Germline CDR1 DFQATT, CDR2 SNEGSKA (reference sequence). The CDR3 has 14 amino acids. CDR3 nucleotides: TGCAGTGCTAGAGATGGGACTAGCGGGGAGGAGCAGTACTTC. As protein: CSARDGTSGEEQYF.

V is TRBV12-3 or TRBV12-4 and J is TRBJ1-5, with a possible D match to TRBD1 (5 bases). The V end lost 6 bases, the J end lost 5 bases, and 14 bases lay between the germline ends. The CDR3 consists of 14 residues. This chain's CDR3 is CASRHRDRYQPQHF. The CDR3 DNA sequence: TGTGCCAGCAGGCACCGGGACCGGTATCAGCCCCAGCATTTT.

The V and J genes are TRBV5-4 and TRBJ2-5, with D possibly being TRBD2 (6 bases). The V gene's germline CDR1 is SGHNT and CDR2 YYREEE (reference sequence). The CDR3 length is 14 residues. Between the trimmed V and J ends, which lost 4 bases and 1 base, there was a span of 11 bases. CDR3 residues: CASSRRGAQETQYF. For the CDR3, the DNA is TGTGCCAGCAGCCGGAGGGGTGCCCAAGAGACCCAGTACTTC.

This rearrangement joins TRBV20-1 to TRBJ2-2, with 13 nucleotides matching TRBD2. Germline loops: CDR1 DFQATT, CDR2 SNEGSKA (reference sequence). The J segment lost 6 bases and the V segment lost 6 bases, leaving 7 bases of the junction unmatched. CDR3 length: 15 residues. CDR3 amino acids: CSARTSGSSAGELFF. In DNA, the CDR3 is TGCAGTGCAAGGACTAGCGGGAGCTCAGCCGGGGAGCTGTTTTTT.

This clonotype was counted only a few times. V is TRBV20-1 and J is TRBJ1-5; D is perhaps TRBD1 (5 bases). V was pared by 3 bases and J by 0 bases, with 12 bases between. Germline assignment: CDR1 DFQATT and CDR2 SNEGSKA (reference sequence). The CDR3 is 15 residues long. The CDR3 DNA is TGCAGTGCTAGGGTAGGGGTCCTTAGCAATCAGCCCCAGCATTTT. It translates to CSARVGVLSNQPQHF.

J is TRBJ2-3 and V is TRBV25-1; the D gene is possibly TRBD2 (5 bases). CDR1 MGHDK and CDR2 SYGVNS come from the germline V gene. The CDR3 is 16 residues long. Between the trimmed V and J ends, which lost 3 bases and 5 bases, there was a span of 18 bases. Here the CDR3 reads CASSDPGLDEGDTQYF. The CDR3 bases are TGTGCCAGCAGTGACCCCGGTCTAGATGAGGGAGATACGCAGTATTTT.

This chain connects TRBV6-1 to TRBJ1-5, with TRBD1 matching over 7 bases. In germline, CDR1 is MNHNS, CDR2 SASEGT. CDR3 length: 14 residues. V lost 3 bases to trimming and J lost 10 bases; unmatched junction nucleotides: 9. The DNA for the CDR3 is TGTGCCAGCAGTGAGGGGACAGCCTCCGAACCCCAGCATTTT. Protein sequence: CASSEGTASEPQHF.